Below, one TCR beta chain is given with its context. The antigen is not known. This PCR relied on a set of 60 Vbeta primers and 13 Jbeta primers. TCRdb's copy holds only in-frame clones and misses some; the assay was immunoSEQ multiplex PCR. Its table records 150,000 to 200,000 clones. The junction had 3 bases not matched to a gene; V was cut back by 1 base and J by 3 bases. The CDR3 loop spans 15 amino acids. Germline CDR1 SEHNR, CDR2 FQNEAQ (reference sequence). This entry comes from a study of cytomegalovirus exposure and HLA in healthy donors. Study-wide findings and caveats: What was likely a sequencing artifact was a cluster of highly shared sequence variants.

The rearrangement uses TRBV7-9 and TRBJ2-1; 7 positions agree with TRBD2. Input material: PBMCs. This TCR was recovered from a woman in her sixties in good health and CMV-seronegative. CDR3 bases: TGTGCCAGCAGCTTAGGGCGGGGGTTCTACAATGAGCAGTTCTTC. Its translation: CASSLGRGFYNEQFF. Full variable domain (remainder filled in from reference TRBV7-9 and TRBJ2-1): DTGVSQNPRHKITKRGQNVTFRCDPISEHNRLYWYRQTLGQGPEFLTYFQNEAQLEKSRLLSDRFSAERPKGSFSTLEIQRTEQGDSAMYLCASSLGRGFYNEQFFGPGTRLTVL.